The 29 T cell receptor beta chains presented below share a single source sample, sequenced in a study of cytomegalovirus exposure and HLA in healthy donors. Both 60 Vbeta primers and 13 Jbeta primers went into the PCR. Repertoires were generated with immunoSEQ multiplex PCR, while TCRdb's copy carries only in-frame clones and drops some. The sample has more than 95,000 clones, over 65% seen once. Sequencing was carried out using PBMCs. Receptor source: a woman between 40 and 55 years old in good health and CMV-seronegative.

This rearrangement joins TRBV5-4 to TRBJ1-2; maybe TRBD1 (6 bases). Trimming stripped 0 bases from V and 2 bases from J, with 11 bases between. From germline, CDR1 is SGHNT and CDR2 YYREEE (reference sequence). This CDR3 has 15 residues. CDR3 region: CASSLDQGLNYGYTF. CDR3 bases: TGTGCCAGCAGCTTGGACCAGGGGCTCAACTATGGCTACACCTTC.

The V gene is TRBV5-8, the J gene TRBJ1-1, with a weak D call TRBD1 (6 bases). The CDR3 has 15 amino acids. Trimming pared 0 bases from V and 10 bases from J, leaving 19 bases between. Germline V gene data show CDR1 as SGHTS and CDR2 as YDEGEE. CDR3 nucleotides: TGTGCCAGCAGCTTGGATCCCCTCGTTAGGGGGATAGCTTTCTTT. Protein sequence: CASSLDPLVRGIAFF.

This chain links TRBV7-2 with TRBJ1-5; 9 positions match TRBD1. The trim removed 3 bases at V and 3 bases at J, leaving 3 bases unmatched. Germline V gene data show CDR1 as SGHTA and CDR2 as FQGNSA. The CDR3 is 15 amino acids. The CDR3 reads CASSLGTGNNQPQHF. The CDR3 DNA sequence: TGTGCCAGCAGCTTGGGGACAGGGAACAATCAGCCCCAGCATTTT.

J is TRBJ2-1 and V is TRBV11-2, with D possibly matching TRBD2 (7 bases). This CDR3 is 15 amino acids long. V lost 0 bases, J lost 10 bases, and 16 bases lay in between. Germline V lookup: CDR1 SGHAT, CDR2 FQNNGV. As DNA, the CDR3 is TGTGCCAGCAGCTTAGAAACTAGGGGGGGCGCAGAGCAGTTCTTC. Translating it yields CASSLETRGGAEQFF.

The chain uses TRBV6-5 and TRBJ2-1; 8 bases line up with TRBD2. Germline V gene lookup returns CDR1 MNHEY and CDR2 SVGAGI. This CDR3 region has 12 residues. V lost 5 bases to trimming and J lost 8 bases; unmatched junction nucleotides: 2. The CDR3, as DNA: TGTGCCAGCAGTGTAGCGGGATATGAGCAGTTCTTC. Its protein is CASSVAGYEQFF.

V is TRBV27 and J is TRBJ2-2; weak D call: TRBD1 (5 bases). The V gene's germline CDR1 is MNHEY and CDR2 SMNVEV (reference sequence). V gave up 7 bases and J gave up 2 bases, with 17 bases separating them. The CDR3 length is 16 residues. This CDR3 is CASKTPFQGNTGELFF. As DNA, the CDR3 is TGTGCCAGCAAGACCCCTTTCCAGGGAAACACCGGGGAGCTGTTTTTT.

The J gene is TRBJ2-1, the V gene TRBV7-9; D gene unclear. This CDR3 has 18 amino acids. Germline-derived CDR1 and CDR2 are SEHNR and FQNEAQ (reference sequence). The V end was cut by 3 bases, the J end by 2 bases, with 20 bases between. This CDR3 reads CASSFPTIETPTYNEQFF. The CDR3 coding sequence is TGTGCCAGCAGCTTCCCCACGATAGAGACTCCGACCTACAATGAGCAGTTCTTC.

The chain has TRBV5-1 and TRBJ2-1; 10 bases fit TRBD1. The CDR3 has 17 amino acids. In germline, CDR1 is SGHRS, CDR2 YFSETQ. V gave up 1 base and J gave up 7 bases; unmatched junction bases: 11. CDR3 sequence (DNA): TGCGCCAGCAGCTTGTTATCACCGGGACAGGGGTTGAATGAGCAGTTCTTC. It yields the protein CASSLLSPGQGLNEQFF. Full variable domain (remainder filled in from reference TRBV5-1 and TRBJ2-1): KAGVTQTPRYLIKTRGQQVTLSCSPISGHRSVSWYQQTPGQGLQFLFEYFSETQRNKGNFPGRFSGRQFSNSRSEMNVSTLELGDSALYLCASSLLSPGQGLNEQFFGPGTRLTVL.

V is TRBV7-9 and J is TRBJ1-2, with D unclear. This CDR3 region has 15 residues. V lost 5 bases and J lost 1, with 14 bases in between. The V gene's germline CDR1 is SEHNR and CDR2 FQNEAQ (reference sequence). This CDR3 is CASSKTGHNNYGYTF. The CDR3 DNA is TGTGCCAGCAGCAAGACGGGTCACAATAACTATGGCTACACCTTC.

The V and J genes are TRBV18 and TRBJ2-7; D is possibly TRBD2 (6 bases). Per the germline V gene, CDR1 is KGHSH and CDR2 is LQKENI. The CDR3 contains 17 residues. Trimming took 0 bases from V and 0 from J, leaving 15 bases between them. The CDR3 reads CASSPPTGLPGSYEQYF. CDR3 nucleotide sequence: TGTGCCAGCTCACCACCTACGGGACTGCCTGGCTCCTACGAGCAGTACTTC.

The chain is built from TRBV2 and TRBJ1-2, with no clear D. CDR1 and CDR2 (germline): SNHLY, FYNNEI. The CDR3 is 13 amino acids. With 3 bases removed from V and 8 bases from J, the gap between germline ends came to 13 bases. CDR3 coding DNA: TGTGCCAGCAGTGATACAGATTTCTTGGGCTACACCTTC. As protein: CASSDTDFLGYTF.

This rearrangement joins TRBV5-4 to TRBJ2-7; TRBD1 might be the D (6 bases). The V and J ends lost 0 bases and 3 bases respectively, with 13 bases between them. In germline, CDR1 is SGHNT, CDR2 YYREEE (reference sequence). CDR3 size: 15 residues. The CDR3 DNA reads TGTGCCAGCAGCTTGGGGCCCGACAGGTACTACGAGCAGTACTTC. Amino acid sequence: CASSLGPDRYYEQYF.

This sequence joins TRBV4-1 and TRBJ2-7, with D tentatively TRBD2 (6 bases). The CDR3 loop spans 15 amino acids. Trimming shortened V by 5 bases and J by 2 bases, and 16 bases separated the two germline ends. CDR1 MGHRA and CDR2 YSYEKL come from the germline V gene. The CDR3 DNA reads as TGCGCCAGCAGCGTGTCCGGGGACTTGGCCTACGAGCAGTACTTC. This gives the protein CASSVSGDLAYEQYF.

The chain is built from TRBV25-1 and TRBJ1-1; D gene unclear. The CDR3 is 11 amino acids. Looked up from germline, CDR1 is MGHDK and CDR2 is SYGVNS. This chain's CDR3 is CASLHNTEAFF. CDR3 DNA sequence: TGTGCTTCACTGCATAACACTGAAGCTTTCTTT.

V and J are TRBV5-4 and TRBJ2-3; 9 nucleotides agree with TRBD1. Per the germline V gene, CDR1 is SGHNT and CDR2 is YYREEE (reference sequence). V shed 4 bases and J 2 bases; nucleotides not matched to a gene: 8. The CDR3 length is 16 residues. The CDR3 region has the DNA TGTGCCAGCAGCCGGGGACAGGGCTCGAACACAGATACGCAGTATTTT. It translates to CASSRGQGSNTDTQYF.

V and J are TRBV30 and TRBJ2-7, with TRBD1 matching over 10 bases. Germline V gene lookup returns CDR1 GTSNPN and CDR2 SVGIG (reference sequence). The V gene end was trimmed by 1 base and the J gene end by 4 bases; junction bases not matched to a gene: 4. The CDR3 extends over 14 amino acids. The CDR3 reads CAWSGGTGAYEQYF. The CDR3 DNA reads TGTGCCTGGAGTGGGGGGACAGGGGCGTACGAGCAGTACTTC.

The V and J genes are TRBV18 and TRBJ2-5; 7 bases are shared with TRBD2. There are 19 residues in the CDR3. CDR1 and CDR2 from the germline V gene are KGHSH and LQKENI. V lost 3 bases to trimming and J lost 3 bases; unmatched junction nucleotides: 19. The CDR3 nucleotides read TGTGCCAGCTCACCCCCCGGACGTTCGGTAGCGGGCTCAGAAGAGACCCAGTACTTC. Amino acid sequence: CASSPPGRSVAGSEETQYF.

V usage is TRBV4-3 and J usage is TRBJ2-3; 7 nucleotides align to TRBD2. The CDR3 contains 16 residues. Trimming at V came to 0 bases and at J to 10 bases, leaving 13 bases not matched to a gene. From germline, CDR1 is LGHNA and CDR2 YSLEER. In nucleotides, the CDR3 is TGCGCCAGCAGCCAAGAGCGGGGGATAGCCCCGACGGCGCAGTATTTT. Encoded protein: CASSQERGIAPTAQYF.

The V and J genes are TRBV9 and TRBJ2-1; D is perhaps TRBD2 (5 bases). Germline loops: CDR1 SGDLS, CDR2 YYNGEE. Trimming removed 8 bases from V and 6 bases from J, with 18 bases in between. This CDR3 is 14 amino acids long. CDR3 DNA sequence: TGTGCCAGTCGGACCGGGATTACGGGCAATGAGCAGTTCTTC. It encodes CASRTGITGNEQFF.

The rearrangement joins TRBV5-4 to TRBJ1-4, with 7 bases fitting TRBD1. The CDR3 length is 15 residues. Germline trimming cut 1 base from V and 4 bases from J; bases unmatched to any gene: 4. The germline gives CDR1 SGHNT, CDR2 YYREEE (reference sequence). CDR3 bases: TGTGCCAGCAGCTTGCAACAGGGGATTAATGAAAAACTGTTTTTT. Protein product: CASSLQQGINEKLFF.

V usage is TRBV2 and J usage is TRBJ1-1, with D possibly being TRBD1 (5 bases). V lost 3 bases to trimming and J lost 0 bases, with 11 bases between them. The CDR3 has 15 residues. The V gene's germline CDR1 is SNHLY and CDR2 FYNNEI. The CDR3 nucleotides read TGTGCCAGCAGTGATCGTCGGGGGATGAACACTGAAGCTTTCTTT. Protein sequence: CASSDRRGMNTEAFF. Drawing the rest from reference TRBV2 and TRBJ1-1, the complete variable domain is EPEVTQTPSHQVTQMGQEVILRCVPISNHLYFYWYRQILGQKVEFLVSFYNNEISEKSEIFDDQFSVERPDGSNFTLKIRSTKLEDSAMYFCASSDRRGMNTEAFFGQGTRLTVV.

This clone has just one count. This chain connects TRBV11-3 to TRBJ2-7; 12 nucleotides line up with TRBD2. The CDR3 has 18 amino acids. CDR1 is SGHNT and CDR2 is YENEEA in the germline V gene. V gave up 0 bases and J gave up 9 bases; unmatched junction bases: 15. The CDR3 spells CASSLERWTSGTPGRQYF. For the CDR3, the DNA is TGTGCCAGCAGCTTAGAACGGTGGACTAGCGGGACGCCCGGAAGGCAGTACTTC.

The chain links TRBV5-1 to TRBJ2-7, with TRBD2 matching 9 bases. The V and J ends lost 3 bases and 1 base, in that order; junction bases with no gene match: 5. Germline CDR1 and CDR2: SGHRS and YFSETQ. This CDR3 is 15 amino acids long. The DNA of the CDR3 is TGCGCCAGCAGCTCCGGGACTAGCATTTCCTACGAGCAGTACTTC. This encodes CASSSGTSISYEQYF.

The genes are TRBV11-2 and TRBJ2-1; a weak D match, TRBD1 (5 bases). This CDR3 region has 14 residues. The V gene lost 0 bases and the J gene lost 4 bases, with 7 bases spanning the gap. The germline V gene has CDR1 SGHAT and CDR2 FQNNGV. Here the CDR3 DNA reads TGTGCCAGCAGCTTAGAAGGGGCGTACAATGAGCAGTTCTTC. Translating gives CASSLEGAYNEQFF.

This rearrangement joins TRBV28 to TRBJ1-2; 8 bases are shared with TRBD1. Losses at the gene ends were 9 bases for V and 8 bases for J; bases not matched to a gene: 5. Germline values: CDR1 MDHEN, CDR2 SYDVKM. The length of the CDR3 is 11 residues. Here the CDR3 reads CASDRGRGYTF. Here the CDR3 DNA reads TGTGCCAGTGACAGGGGACGCGGCTACACCTTC.

V is TRBV10-3 and J is TRBJ2-2; possible D gene TRBD2, 5 bases. Per germline, CDR1 ENHRY and CDR2 SYGVKD. The CDR3 is 14 amino acids. V was trimmed by 8 bases and J by 5 bases, leaving 15 bases between them. The CDR3 region has the DNA TGTGCCATCGGGGAAGGAGGCGATACCGGGGAGCTGTTTTTT. Protein: CAIGEGGDTGELFF.

V gene TRBV7-9 combines with J gene TRBJ2-1; TRBD1 is a possible D gene (7 bases). The ends were cut back, 3 bases at V and 5 bases at J, with 26 bases in the middle. The CDR3 extends over 19 amino acids. From germline, CDR1 is SEHNR and CDR2 FQNEAQ (reference sequence). The CDR3 nucleotides read TGTGCCAGCAGCTTCAGGAGGGGGCCGAATCCCCAGTGGCACAATGAGCAGTTCTTC. Amino acids: CASSFRRGPNPQWHNEQFF.

The V and J genes are TRBV5-4 and TRBJ2-5; D is unclear. This CDR3 spans 14 amino acids. V lost 0 bases to trimming and J lost 0 bases, with 6 bases between them. Germline values: CDR1 SGHNT, CDR2 YYREEE (reference sequence). The CDR3 DNA reads as TGTGCCAGCAGCTTGGGCGGAAACCAAGAGACCCAGTACTTC. This sequence encodes CASSLGGNQETQYF.

The chain recombines TRBV7-8 with TRBJ2-7, with 8 bases aligning to TRBD1. The CDR3 has 16 amino acids. Germline V lookup: CDR1 SGHVS, CDR2 FQNEAQ. J lost 6 bases, V lost 4 bases, and 14 bases had no gene match. Here the CDR3 DNA reads TGTGCCAGCAGCTCATGGGGGACAGGCAAGGAAGGCGAGCAGTACTTC. It specifies CASSSWGTGKEGEQYF.